This TCR beta chain is drawn from a study of shared clonotypes between healthy human individuals. CD45RO negativity and positive selection for CCR7 defined naive CD8 cells, a population that excluded terminally differentiated effector memory CD45RA+ cells. This clone was counted only a few times. The assay was immunoSEQ multiplex PCR, and TCRdb's table has in-frame clones only and misses some. The sample lists about 2.1 million clones, about 94% seen once, with over 1.5% in the top ten. The TCR sequence derives from a man aged 18 to 30 in good health. Some clones in this sample may be carry-over from other donors' samples. Source material: naive CD8+ T cells from PBMCs.

Here the CDR3 reads CASSSWENTEAFF. The CDR3 DNA follows: TGTGCCAGTAGCTCGTGGGAGAACACTGAAGCTTTCTTT. This sequence joins TRBV19 and TRBJ1-1; D is uncertain. CDR1 is LNHDA and CDR2 is SQIVND in the germline V gene (reference sequence). Trimming took 6 bases from V and 1 from J, leaving 9 bases between them. The CDR3 has 13 amino acids.